This T cell receptor beta chain derives from a study of spatial heterogeneity in lung cancer. As for the study in general: Raw reads showed each unique TCR and UMI combination turning up more than ten times on average.

V gave up 6 bases and J gave up 4 bases, with 12 bases separating them. The CDR3 is 14 residues long. CDR1 is SNHLY, CDR2 FYNNEI, per germline. This clonotype turned up a few times. Time point of the sample: sample taken at primary tumor resection. The cohort: over 70 early-stage, untreated non-small cell lung cancer patients. Whole RNA was taken from tumor, nontumor lung or frozen PBMC; it was then sequenced unsorted. Each TCR cDNA molecule carried a unique molecular identifier. TCRdb used MiXCR to reprocess the 5' RACE reads, holding one entry per CDR3 protein. The sample yields 90,000 to 95,000 distinct CDR3 sequences, approximately 12% seen once.

This chain connects TRBV2 to TRBJ2-2, with D perhaps assigned TRBD1 or TRBD2 (5 bases each). The clonotype comes from a male donor with early-stage non-small cell lung cancer. Sequenced material: PBMCs, taken at surgery. The CDR3 here is CASRTGTSTGELFF. As DNA, the CDR3 is TGTGCCAGCAGAACCGGGACCAGCACCGGGGAGCTGTTTTTT.